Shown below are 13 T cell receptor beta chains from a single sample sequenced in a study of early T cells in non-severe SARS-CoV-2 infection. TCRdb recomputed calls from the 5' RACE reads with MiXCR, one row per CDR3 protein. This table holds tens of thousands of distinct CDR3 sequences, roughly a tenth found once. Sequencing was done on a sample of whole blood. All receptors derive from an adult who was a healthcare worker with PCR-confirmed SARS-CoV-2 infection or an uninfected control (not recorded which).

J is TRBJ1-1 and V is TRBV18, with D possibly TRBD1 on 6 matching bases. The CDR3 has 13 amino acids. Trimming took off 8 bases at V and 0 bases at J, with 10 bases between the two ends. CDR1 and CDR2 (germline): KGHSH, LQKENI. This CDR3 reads CASRGQMNTEAFF. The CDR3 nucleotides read TGTGCCAGCCGGGGACAAATGAACACTGAAGCTTTCTTT.

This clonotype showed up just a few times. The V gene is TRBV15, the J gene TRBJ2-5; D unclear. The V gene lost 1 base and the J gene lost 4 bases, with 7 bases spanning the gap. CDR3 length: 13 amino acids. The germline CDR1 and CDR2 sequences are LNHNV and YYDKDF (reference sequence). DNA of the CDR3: TGTGCCACCAGCAGAGTACGAGGAGAGACCCAGTACTTC. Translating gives CATSRVRGETQYF.

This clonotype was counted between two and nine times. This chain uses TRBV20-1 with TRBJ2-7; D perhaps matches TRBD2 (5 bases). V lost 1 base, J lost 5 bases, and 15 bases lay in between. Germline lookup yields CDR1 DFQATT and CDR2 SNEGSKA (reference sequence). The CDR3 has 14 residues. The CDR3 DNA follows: TGCAGTGCTAGAGTGGGTAGCGTGAGGGACGAGCAGTACTTC. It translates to CSARVGSVRDEQYF.

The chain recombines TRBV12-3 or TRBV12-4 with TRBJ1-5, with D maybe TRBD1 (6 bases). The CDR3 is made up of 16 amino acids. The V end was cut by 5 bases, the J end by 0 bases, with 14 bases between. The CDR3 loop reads CASSPTTGYSNQPQHF. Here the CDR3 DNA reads TGTGCCAGCAGTCCGACCACAGGGTATAGCAATCAGCCCCAGCATTTT.

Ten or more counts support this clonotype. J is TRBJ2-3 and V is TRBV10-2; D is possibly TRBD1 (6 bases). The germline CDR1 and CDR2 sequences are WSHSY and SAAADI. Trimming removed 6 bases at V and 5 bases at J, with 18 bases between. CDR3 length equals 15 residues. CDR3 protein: CASRASAGALDTQYF. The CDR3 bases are TGCGCCAGCAGGGCCTCCGCAGGGGCACTAGATACGCAGTATTTT.

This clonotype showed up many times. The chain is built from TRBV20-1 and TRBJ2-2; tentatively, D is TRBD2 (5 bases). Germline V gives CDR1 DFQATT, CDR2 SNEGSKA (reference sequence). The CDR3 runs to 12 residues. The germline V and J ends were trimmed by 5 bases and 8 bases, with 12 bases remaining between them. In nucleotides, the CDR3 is TGCAGTGCTGGAGGTCGGACTGGGGAGCTGTTTTTT. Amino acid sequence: CSAGGRTGELFF.

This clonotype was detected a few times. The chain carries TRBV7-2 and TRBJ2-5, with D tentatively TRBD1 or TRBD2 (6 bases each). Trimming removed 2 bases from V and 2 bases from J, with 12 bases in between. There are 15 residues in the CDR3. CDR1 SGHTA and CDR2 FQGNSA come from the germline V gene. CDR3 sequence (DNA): TGTGCCAGCAGCTTAAGGGGGGTTGCACAAGAGACCCAGTACTTC. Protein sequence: CASSLRGVAQETQYF.

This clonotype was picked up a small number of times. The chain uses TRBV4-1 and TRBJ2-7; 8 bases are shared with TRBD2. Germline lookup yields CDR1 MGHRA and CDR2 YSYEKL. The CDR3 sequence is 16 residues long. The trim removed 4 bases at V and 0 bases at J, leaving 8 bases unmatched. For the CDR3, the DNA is TGCGCCAGCAGCCGGAAACTAGCGGAGAGCTCCTACGAGCAGTACTTC. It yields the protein CASSRKLAESSYEQYF.

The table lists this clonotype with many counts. The CDR3 coding sequence is TGTGCCTGGAGTGTAGGGAACACCATATATTTT. This encodes CAWSVGNTIYF. V usage is TRBV30 and J usage is TRBJ1-3; D uncertain. Trimming removed 0 bases from V and 7 bases from J, with 4 bases in between. This CDR3 spans 11 amino acids. Germline V gene data show CDR1 as GTSNPN and CDR2 as SVGIG (reference sequence).

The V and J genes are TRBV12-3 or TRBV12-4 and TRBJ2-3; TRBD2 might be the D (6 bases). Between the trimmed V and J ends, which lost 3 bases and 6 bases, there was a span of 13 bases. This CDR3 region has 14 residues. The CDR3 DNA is TGTGCCAGCAGTTTGGAGGGCTGGGCGGATACGCAGTATTTT. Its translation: CASSLEGWADTQYF.

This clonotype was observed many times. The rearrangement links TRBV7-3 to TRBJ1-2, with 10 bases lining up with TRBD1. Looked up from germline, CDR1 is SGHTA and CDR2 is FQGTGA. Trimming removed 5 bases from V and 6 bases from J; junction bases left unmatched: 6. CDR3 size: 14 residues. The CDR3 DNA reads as TGTGCCAGCAGCCCGACAGGGGGCGTAGATGGCTACACCTTC. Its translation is CASSPTGGVDGYTF.

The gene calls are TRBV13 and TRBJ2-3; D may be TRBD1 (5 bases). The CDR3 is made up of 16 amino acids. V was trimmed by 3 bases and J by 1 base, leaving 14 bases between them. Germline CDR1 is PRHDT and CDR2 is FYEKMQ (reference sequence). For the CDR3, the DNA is TGTGCCAGCAGCTTCTCCCGACAGCTTGGCACAGATACGCAGTATTTT. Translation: CASSFSRQLGTDTQYF.

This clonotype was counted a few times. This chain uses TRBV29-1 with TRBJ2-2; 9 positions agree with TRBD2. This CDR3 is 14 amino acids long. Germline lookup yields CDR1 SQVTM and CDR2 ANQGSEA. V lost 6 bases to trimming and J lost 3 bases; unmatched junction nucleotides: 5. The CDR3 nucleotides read TGCAGCGTGGCTAGCGGGACCTACACCGGGGAGCTGTTTTTT. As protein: CSVASGTYTGELFF.